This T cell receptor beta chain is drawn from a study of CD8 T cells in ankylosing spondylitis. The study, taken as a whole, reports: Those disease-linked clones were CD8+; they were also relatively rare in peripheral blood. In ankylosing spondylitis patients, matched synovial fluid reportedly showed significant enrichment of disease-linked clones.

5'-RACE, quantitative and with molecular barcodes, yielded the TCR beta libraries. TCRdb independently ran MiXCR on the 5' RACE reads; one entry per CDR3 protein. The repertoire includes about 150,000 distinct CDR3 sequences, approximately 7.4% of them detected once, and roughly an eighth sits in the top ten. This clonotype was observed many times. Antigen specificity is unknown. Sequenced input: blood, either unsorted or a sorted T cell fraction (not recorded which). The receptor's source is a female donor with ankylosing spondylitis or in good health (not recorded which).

CDR3 amino acids: CASSLPRGTLSTDTQYF. CDR3 coding DNA: TGCGCCAGCAGCTTACCGCGGGGGACTCTGAGCACAGATACGCAGTATTTT. The chain employs TRBV4-1 and TRBJ2-3; TRBD2 agrees at 7 bases. This CDR3 region has 17 residues. From germline, CDR1 is MGHRA and CDR2 YSYEKL. With 5 bases clipped from V and 0 bases from J, the junction kept 11 bases outside the gene matches.